Sequencing of this T cell receptor beta chain was carried out in a study of glioma-infiltrating T cells. Notes on the study in general: Only very few CDR3 sequences appeared in both tissue and blood. Gliomas, especially low-grade, showed above-expected tissue-blood divergence; non-neoplastic patients showed below.

Using RNA template, CDR3s of TCR alpha and beta were amplified with iRepertoire arm-PCR. For one-step reverse transcription and amplification, about 85-400 ng of tissue mRNA or PBMC total RNA was used. A single record per CDR3 protein comes from TCRdb applying MiXCR to the multiplex PCR reads. The data show about 180,000 distinct CDR3 sequences, around 40% seen once. This clonotype ranks as medium-sized. What it binds is unknown. The CDR3 spans 14 residues. V was shortened by 2 bases and J by 1 base, with 7 bases between the two germline ends. Germline V gives CDR1 MNHEY, CDR2 SMNVEV (reference sequence).

Sequencing used glioma tissue, nonneoplastic brain tissue, or PBMCs (not recorded which). V is TRBV27 and J is TRBJ2-3; no definite D call. The receptor comes from a human donor with low-grade glioma or glioblastoma, undergoing nonglioma brain surgery, or in good health (not recorded which). The CDR3 region is CASSLVPGTDTQYF. Here the CDR3 DNA reads TGTGCCAGCAGTTTAGTACCGGGCACAGATACGCAGTATTTT.